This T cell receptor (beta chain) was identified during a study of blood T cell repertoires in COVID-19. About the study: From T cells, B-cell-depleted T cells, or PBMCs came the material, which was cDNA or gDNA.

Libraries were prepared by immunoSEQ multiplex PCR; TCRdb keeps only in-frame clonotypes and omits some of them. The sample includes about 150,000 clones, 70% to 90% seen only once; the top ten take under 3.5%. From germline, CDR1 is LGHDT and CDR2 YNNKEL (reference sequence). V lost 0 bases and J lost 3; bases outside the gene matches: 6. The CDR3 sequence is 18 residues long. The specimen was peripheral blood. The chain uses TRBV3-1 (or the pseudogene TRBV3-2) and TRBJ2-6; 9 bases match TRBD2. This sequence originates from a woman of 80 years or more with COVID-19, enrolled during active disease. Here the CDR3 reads CASSQDLLAGIGANVLTF. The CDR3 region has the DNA TGTGCCAGCAGCCAAGATCTCCTAGCGGGGATTGGGGCCAACGTCCTGACTTTC.